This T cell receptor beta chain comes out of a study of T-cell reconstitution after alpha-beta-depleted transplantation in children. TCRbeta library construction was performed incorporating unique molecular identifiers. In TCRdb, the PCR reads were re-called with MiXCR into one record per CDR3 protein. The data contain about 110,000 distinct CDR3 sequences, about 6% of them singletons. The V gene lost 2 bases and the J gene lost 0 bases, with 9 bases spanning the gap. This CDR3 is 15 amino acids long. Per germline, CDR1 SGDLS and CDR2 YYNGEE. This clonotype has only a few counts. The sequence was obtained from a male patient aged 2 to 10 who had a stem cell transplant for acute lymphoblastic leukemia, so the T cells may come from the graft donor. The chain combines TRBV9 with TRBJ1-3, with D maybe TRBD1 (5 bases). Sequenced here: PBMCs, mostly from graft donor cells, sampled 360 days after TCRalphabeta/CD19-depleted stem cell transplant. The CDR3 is CASSVETGSGNTIYF. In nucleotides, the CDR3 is TGTGCCAGCAGCGTTGAAACAGGCTCTGGAAACACCATATATTTT.